The source of this TCR beta chain is a study of OX40 agonist ivuxolimab in advanced cancers. The CDR3 is 14 amino acids. Germline loops: CDR1 WNHNN, CDR2 SYGVQD (reference sequence). The V and J ends lost 10 bases and 7 bases, in that order; junction bases with no gene match: 12. Blood was sampled at baseline, cycle 4 day 1, and cycle 7 day 1. Repertoires were generated with immunoSEQ multiplex PCR, while TCRdb's copy carries only in-frame clones and drops some. This table has 70,000 or so clones, roughly 86% appearing once. This chain connects TRBV10-1 to TRBJ2-1, with 8 bases that match TRBD1. The specimen was CD4+ or CD8+ T cells sorted from blood, collected in a trial of the OX40 agonist ivuxolimab. This receptor was obtained from an adult with an advanced solid tumor such as melanoma, head and neck, liver or kidney cancer. The CDR3 DNA reads TGCGCCACCTCGCCGGGACAGGTCAGGAATGAGCAGTTCTTC. It encodes CATSPGQVRNEQFF.